This TCR beta chain was found in a study of cytomegalovirus exposure and HLA in healthy donors. Study-level results: Rare sequences made up most TCRs, while some public TCRs were found in many donors. Donors belonging to an Asian-associated ancestry cluster reportedly showed fewer N-insertions in productive TCRs than the approximately 680-donor mean, according to what a later analysis found. Upon later analysis, HLA-associated TCR beta chains proved more clonally expanded than other, equally common chains.

The CDR3 extends over 14 amino acids. V was trimmed by 4 bases and J by 6 bases, leaving 17 bases between them. CDR1 and CDR2 from the germline V gene are SGDLS and YYNGEE. Points on this clone: What it recognizes is unknown.

PCR employed 60 Vbeta and 13 Jbeta primers. TCRdb keeps only in-frame clones here, not all; method: immunoSEQ multiplex PCR. The sample shows 150,000 to 200,000 clones, more than 65% of them seen only once. The TCR was taken from a man in his forties in good health and CMV-seropositive. V usage is TRBV9 and J usage is TRBJ2-7, with D possibly being TRBD2 (6 bases). The specimen was PBMCs. This CDR3 reads CASSPSTGSGEQYF. DNA of the CDR3: TGTGCCAGCAGCCCAAGTACCGGGAGTGGCGAGCAGTACTTC.